Detailed here is one T cell receptor beta chain. The data derive from a study of blood T cells in healthy people across ages. The sample providers were healthy Caucasian people from Russia, aged roughly 6 to 95. A second PCR of 7 to 11 cycles used a sample-barcoded 5' primer and a J-beta primer mix. Every sample gave at least 2.5 million paired-end reads containing CDR3. TCRdb itself ran the 5' RACE reads through MiXCR, one entry per CDR3 protein. The table has about 700,000 distinct CDR3 sequences, 32% seen once. The V gene's germline CDR1 is DFQATT and CDR2 SNEGSKA (reference sequence). The J segment lost 6 bases and the V segment lost 3 bases, leaving 3 bases of the junction unmatched. The CDR3 sequence is 13 residues long.

Material for sequencing was blood. The origin of this receptor is a woman of 80 years or more in good health. The chain employs TRBV20-1 and TRBJ2-7; 12 nucleotides agree with TRBD2. CDR3 loop: CSARTSGSIEQYF. CDR3 sequence (DNA): TGCAGTGCTAGGACTAGCGGGAGCATCGAGCAGTACTTC.